What follows are 5 T cell receptor beta chains derived from one specimen sequenced in a study of blood T cell repertoires in COVID-19. Measured with immunoSEQ multiplex PCR; TCRdb has only the in-frame clones, and not every one. The sample holds over 200,000 clones; roughly 80% are singletons and the top ten take roughly 5%. Sequences were obtained from peripheral blood. These receptor sequences come from a human donor in a cohort sampled during active COVID-19.

The chain couples TRBV7-3 to TRBJ2-3, with D possibly TRBD2 on 6 matching bases. V shed 7 bases and J shed 3 bases, with 11 bases lying between them. Germline V gene data show CDR1 as SGHTA and CDR2 as FQGTGA. The CDR3 totals 13 residues. CDR3 residues: CASKEGRTDTQYF. Written as DNA, the CDR3 is TGTGCCAGCAAGGAGGGGAGGACAGATACGCAGTATTTT. The complete variable domain, with remaining parts taken from reference TRBV7-3 and TRBJ2-3, reads GAGVSQTPSNKVTEKGKYVELRCDPISGHTALYWYRQSLGQGPEFLIYFQGTGAADDSGLPNDRFFAVRPEGSVSTLKIQRTERGDSAVYLCASKEGRTDTQYFGPGTRLTVL.

V is TRBV19 and J is TRBJ2-1; 9 bases are a match to TRBD2. Germline values: CDR1 LNHDA, CDR2 SQIVND (reference sequence). The CDR3 is 16 amino acids. V was pared by 3 bases and J by 8 bases, with 11 bases of the junction left unmatched. The CDR3 DNA sequence: TGTGCCAGTAGTATTGGTCGGCTAGCGGGATGGGATGAGCAGTTCTTC. Translating gives CASSIGRLAGWDEQFF.

The genes are TRBV28 and TRBJ2-7; D is perhaps TRBD2 (5 bases). The length of the CDR3 is 13 residues. Germline CDR1 and CDR2: MDHEN and SYDVKM. Trimming shortened V by 5 bases and J by 3 bases, and 11 bases separated the two germline ends. The CDR3 region is CASSVTGFYEQYF. CDR3 in DNA: TGTGCCAGCAGTGTAACGGGGTTCTACGAGCAGTACTTC.

This chain joins TRBV19 and TRBJ1-1, with D maybe TRBD1 (6 bases). The germline V gene has CDR1 LNHDA and CDR2 SQIVND (reference sequence). The CDR3 is 15 amino acids. V lost 7 bases and J 5 bases, leaving 20 bases between the germline ends. This chain's CDR3 is CASTGKKGGWTEAFF. CDR3 bases: TGTGCCAGTACCGGCAAGAAGGGGGGGTGGACTGAAGCTTTCTTT.

The chain links TRBV29-1 to TRBJ2-1, with TRBD2 matching over 8 bases. With 1 base clipped from V and 9 bases from J, the junction kept 5 bases outside the gene matches. The CDR3 has 13 amino acids. Germline CDR1 SQVTM, CDR2 ANQGSEA. The CDR3 bases are TGCAGCGTTGAAGGGCTAGCGGGTATTGAGCAGTTCTTC. Translated: CSVEGLAGIEQFF.